Following are 5 T cell receptor beta chains from one sample sequenced in a study of blood T cell repertoires in COVID-19. TCRdb keeps only in-frame clones here, not all; method: immunoSEQ multiplex PCR. The sample contains 210,000 or so clones, approximately 81% of which appear only once. The specimen sequenced was PBMCs or T cells enriched from blood (not recorded which). These receptors came from a woman in her 50s with acute COVID-19.

V and J are TRBV7-2 and TRBJ2-1, with 11 bases matching TRBD1. Per the germline V gene, CDR1 is SGHTA and CDR2 is FQGNSA. Trimming removed 6 bases from V and 6 bases from J; junction bases left unmatched: 7. The CDR3 runs 15 residues. The CDR3 DNA is TGTGCCAGCAGTTGGACCGGGACAGGGGGCAATGAGCAGTTCTTC. Protein: CASSWTGTGGNEQFF.

This chain links TRBV6-6 with TRBJ1-1; D possibly corresponds to TRBD1 (6 bases). This CDR3 comprises 15 residues. CDR1 is MNHNY, CDR2 SVGAGI, per germline (reference sequence). The ends were cut back, 2 bases at V and 2 bases at J, with 12 bases in the middle. This chain's CDR3 is CASSYEGGINTEAFF. CDR3 in DNA: TGTGCCAGCAGTTACGAAGGGGGTATTAACACTGAAGCTTTCTTT.

The V gene is TRBV3-1 (or the pseudogene TRBV3-2), the J gene TRBJ2-7; TRBD1 agrees at 7 bases. Germline V gene lookup returns CDR1 LGHDT and CDR2 YNNKEL (reference sequence). This CDR3 has 15 amino acids. Trimming removed 3 bases from V and 2 bases from J; junction bases left unmatched: 7. The DNA for the CDR3 is TGTGCCAGCAGCCACTCCGACAGGGCCCCCTACGAGCAGTACTTC. This gives the protein CASSHSDRAPYEQYF.

The chain carries TRBV6-1 and TRBJ2-7, with 9 bases matching TRBD1. With V trimmed by 4 bases and J by 5 bases, 12 bases remained unmatched. Germline V gene lookup returns CDR1 MNHNS and CDR2 SASEGT. The CDR3 contains 16 residues. The CDR3 DNA follows: TGTGCCAGCAGTGGGGTTTGGGGACAGGGCAATCACGAGCAGTACTTC. Translating it yields CASSGVWGQGNHEQYF.

The V gene is TRBV7-2, the J gene TRBJ2-1, with 13 positions matching TRBD2. This CDR3 has 18 residues. The trim removed 3 bases at V and 7 bases at J, leaving 12 bases unmatched. Germline V lookup: CDR1 SGHTA, CDR2 FQGNSA. The chain's CDR3 is CASSFSSGLAGRGNEQFF. In DNA form, the CDR3 reads TGTGCCAGCAGCTTCTCATCGGGACTAGCGGGAAGGGGGAATGAGCAGTTCTTC.